The 18 T cell receptor beta chains presented below share a single source sample, sequenced in a study of blood T cells in healthy people across ages. A second PCR, run for roughly 7 to 12 cycles, used a sample-barcoded 5' primer plus a J-beta primer mix. One entry per CDR3 protein, called by TCRdb with MiXCR from the 5' RACE reads. The profile covers hundreds of thousands of distinct CDR3 sequences, with roughly 32% appearing a single time and over 15% taken by the ten largest. The material sequenced was blood. Every receptor here comes from a woman aged 80 or over in good health.

This clonotype has ten or more counts. The V gene is TRBV6-5, the J gene TRBJ2-3; 9 nucleotides line up with TRBD1. CDR1 MNHEY and CDR2 SVGAGI come from the germline V gene. The CDR3 sequence is 16 residues long. Trimming took 6 bases from V and 3 from J; bases not matched to a gene: 10. CDR3 nucleotides: TGTGCCAGCAGCCACCGGCAGGGACAGGGTACAGATACGCAGTATTTT. It is translated as CASSHRQGQGTDTQYF.

This clonotype was counted ten times or more. This rearrangement joins TRBV9 to TRBJ2-7; D is perhaps TRBD1 (5 bases). Trimming stripped 0 bases from V and 3 bases from J, with 10 bases between. The CDR3 totals 14 residues. CDR1 SGDLS and CDR2 YYNGEE come from the germline V gene. The CDR3, as DNA: TGTGCCAGCAGCGTAGTCCCAGGGAACTACGAGCAGTACTTC. It specifies CASSVVPGNYEQYF.

Ten or more counts support this clonotype. This rearrangement joins TRBV11-2 to TRBJ2-5; D may be TRBD2 (6 bases). Germline CDR1 reads SGHAT; CDR2 reads FQNNGV. The V gene lost 5 bases and the J gene lost 1 base, with 14 bases spanning the gap. The CDR3 length is 15 residues. CDR3 region: CASSPSGGAQETQYF. In nucleotides, the CDR3 is TGTGCCAGCAGCCCTAGTGGAGGGGCCCAAGAGACCCAGTACTTC.

The CDR3 protein is CASSPLPGQGAYEQYF. The CDR3 region has the DNA TGTGCCAGCTCACCACTCCCGGGACAGGGGGCGTACGAGCAGTACTTC. The rearrangement uses TRBV24-1 and TRBJ2-7; 12 bases fit TRBD1. This CDR3 has 16 amino acids. The germline gives CDR1 KGHDR, CDR2 SFDVKD. Unmatched junction bases numbered 14, after V lost 11 bases and J lost 4 bases.

Note on this clonotype: With a much larger clone just one base away, this may be a read error. The chain combines TRBV28 with TRBJ2-5; 8 bases are a match to TRBD2. Germline V lookup: CDR1 MDHEN, CDR2 SYDVKM. CDR3 length equals 16 residues. V trimming: 5 bases; J trimming: 11 bases; junction bases outside the gene matches: 19. The CDR3 DNA follows: TGTGCCAGCAGTCAACCCTCCGGGAGGGGCTACAATGAGCAGTACTTC. Translating it yields CASSQPSGRGYNEQYF.

Of note for this clonotype: A much more abundant neighbour one base away suggests this may be a read error. This chain joins TRBV7-2 and TRBJ1-6, with 7 bases aligning to TRBD1. The V gene's germline CDR1 is SGHTA and CDR2 FQGNSA. CDR3 length: 13 amino acids. Unmatched junction bases numbered 3, after V lost 3 bases and J lost 10 bases. The CDR3 bases are TGTGCCAGCAGCTTTCGACAGGGCTCACCCCTCCACTTT. Translating gives CASSFRQGSPLHF. The variable domain in full, with the rest retrieved from reference TRBV7-2 and TRBJ1-6, is GAGVSQSPSNKVTEKGKDVELRCDPISGHTALYWYRQSLGQGLEFLIYFQGNSAPDKSGLPSDRFSAERTGGSVSTLTIQRTQQEDSAVYLCASSFRQGSPLHFGNGTRLTVT.

V is TRBV5-5 and J is TRBJ1-2, with no clear D. Trimming left V 1 base short and J 0 bases short, with 13 bases between. Germline assignment: CDR1 SGHKS and CDR2 YYEKEE (reference sequence). The CDR3 totals 16 residues. The CDR3, as DNA: TGTGCCAGCAGCTTGTCACCCGATGGCGCTAACTATGGCTACACCTTC. Translating it yields CASSLSPDGANYGYTF. The full variable domain, in which reference TRBV5-5 and TRBJ1-2 provide the parts outside the CDR3, is DAGVTQSPTHLIKTRGQQVTLRCSPISGHKSVSWYQQVLGQGPQFIFQYYEKEERGRGNFPDRFSARQFPNYSSELNVNALLLGDSALYLCASSLSPDGANYGYTFGSGTRLTVV.

This clonotype was counted only a few times. The rearrangement links TRBV20-1 to TRBJ1-5; TRBD1 matches at 11 bases. CDR1 is DFQATT and CDR2 is SNEGSKA in the germline V gene (reference sequence). The CDR3 length is 16 residues. V trimming: 1 base; J trimming: 3 bases; junction bases outside the gene matches: 5. CDR3 coding DNA: TGCAGTGCTAGAGTCTGGACAGGGGGCTTCAATCAGCCCCAGCATTTT. It encodes CSARVWTGGFNQPQHF.

V usage is TRBV6-2 or TRBV6-3 and J usage is TRBJ2-6; TRBD2 is a possible D gene (6 bases). V shed 6 bases and J shed 7 bases, with 16 bases lying between them. The CDR3 extends over 15 amino acids. Per the germline V gene, CDR1 is MNHEY and CDR2 is SVGEGT. This CDR3 reads CASSSSLGGANVLTF. The CDR3 DNA follows: TGTGCCAGCAGCTCGTCCCTGGGGGGAGCCAACGTCCTGACTTTC.

For this clonotype: The CDR3 end shows no conserved phenylalanine or tryptophan, and so a read error is likely. The rearrangement joins TRBV20-1 to TRBJ1-3; TRBD1 matches at 9 bases. Germline-derived CDR1 and CDR2 are DFQATT and SNEGSKA (reference sequence). The CDR3 runs to 14 residues. J was trimmed by 4 bases and V by 4 bases; bases with no gene match: 5. This CDR3 is CSAIDRGTGNTIYV. Here the CDR3 DNA reads TGCAGTGCTATAGACAGGGGGACAGGAAACACCATATATGTT.

V is TRBV20-1 and J is TRBJ2-5, with TRBD2 as a possible D gene (5 bases). The CDR3 contains 12 residues. V shed 7 bases and J shed 5 bases, with 14 bases lying between them. The V gene's germline CDR1 is DFQATT and CDR2 SNEGSKA (reference sequence). CDR3 DNA sequence: TGCAGTGGACGGACGTCGGGGGAGACCCAGTACTTC. It encodes CSGRTSGETQYF.

The V gene is TRBV30, the J gene TRBJ1-6; D gene uncertain. Germline CDR1 reads GTSNPN; CDR2 reads SVGIG (reference sequence). This CDR3 has 15 residues. V was trimmed by 1 base and J by 9 bases, leaving 16 bases between them. CDR3 region: CAWSALRVSGSPLHF. For the CDR3, the DNA is TGTGCCTGGAGTGCCCTTAGGGTTAGCGGTTCACCCCTCCACTTT. Drawing the rest from reference TRBV30 and TRBJ1-6, the complete variable domain is SQTIHQWPATLVQPVGSPLSLECTVEGTSNPNLYWYRQAAGRGLQLLFYSVGIGQISSEVPQNLSASRPQDRQFILSSKKLLLSDSGFYLCAWSALRVSGSPLHFGNGTRLTVT.

With respect to this clonotype: Compared with germline, one end of the junction differs, possibly owing to a read error. This chain joins TRBV5-5 and TRBJ2-3, with D perhaps matching TRBD1 (5 bases). Germline lookup yields CDR1 SGHKS and CDR2 YYEKEE (reference sequence). The CDR3 spans 15 residues. The CDR3 sequence: CASSLEGDGADAQYF. The CDR3, as DNA: TGTGCCAGCAGCTTGGAAGGGGATGGCGCAGATGCGCAGTATTTT.

Many counts were recorded for this clonotype. V is TRBV14 and J is TRBJ2-5; no clear D. V lost 6 bases, J lost 5 bases, and 10 bases lay in between. Germline loops: CDR1 SGHDN, CDR2 FVKESK. The CDR3 extends over 12 amino acids. CDR3 amino acids: CASSRFTETQYF. The CDR3 coding sequence is TGTGCCAGCAGTCGATTCACCGAGACCCAGTACTTC. Using reference TRBV14 and TRBJ2-5 for the parts outside the CDR3, the full variable domain is EAGVTQFPSHSVIEKGQTVTLRCDPISGHDNLYWYRRVMGKEIKFLLHFVKESKQDESGMPNNRFLAERTGGTYSTLKVQPAELEDSGVYFCASSRFTETQYFGPGTRLLVL.

This clonotype was recorded many times. The V call is TRBV4-2, the J call TRBJ2-3; TRBD2 is a possible D gene (5 bases). V was clipped by 0 bases and J by 5 bases, with 9 bases between them. Per the germline V gene, CDR1 is LGHNA and CDR2 is YNFKEQ. The CDR3 consists of 14 residues. This chain's CDR3 is CASSQDLREDTQYF. Written as DNA, the CDR3 is TGTGCCAGCAGCCAAGATCTGAGGGAAGATACGCAGTATTTT.

Comment on this clonotype: An end of the junction does not agree with germline; a read error may underlie this. The V call is TRBV18, the J call TRBJ2-1; TRBD1 might be the D (5 bases). The CDR3 is made up of 16 amino acids. CDR1 is KGHSH, CDR2 LQKENI, per germline. CDR3 sequence reads: CASLPGGTGLFYEQFF. The CDR3 DNA follows: TGTGCTAGCTTACCAGGCGGCACAGGCCTATTTTACGAGCAGTTCTTC. The complete variable domain, with remaining parts taken from reference TRBV18 and TRBJ2-1, reads NAGVMQNPRHLVRRRGQEARLRCSPMKGHSHVYWYRQLPEEGLKFMVYLQKENIIDESGMPKERFSAEFPKEGPSILRIQQVVRGDSAAYFCASLPGGTGLFYEQFFGPGTRLTVL.

On this clonotype itself: Relative to the germline gene, one junction end is altered; a read error may explain this. The chain carries TRBV12-3 or TRBV12-4 and TRBJ2-3; 7 positions agree with TRBD1. There are 16 residues in the CDR3. DNA of the CDR3: TGTGCCAGCAGTTCTGACAGGGAAACGAGCGCAGATGCGCAGTATTTT. It specifies CASSSDRETSADAQYF.

Points on this clonotype: The junction and the germline gene differ at one end; a read error may be behind it. The chain couples TRBV13 to TRBJ1-6; TRBD1 aligns across 9 bases. Germline loops: CDR1 PRHDT, CDR2 FYEKMQ (reference sequence). This CDR3 spans 15 amino acids. The CDR3 protein is CASSPDRGESSPPHF. The DNA for the CDR3 is TGTGCCAGCAGCCCGGACAGGGGTGAGTCGTCACCCCCCCACTTT.